This T cell receptor (beta chain) was captured by sequencing in a study of shared clonotypes between healthy human individuals. As to this clone: Its antigen is unknown.

Authors' data handling: ImmunoSEQ output lacked quality scores and full-length reads, limiting matched filtering. The method was immunoSEQ multiplex PCR; TCRdb's version includes in-frame clones alone and lacks a portion of them. V and J calls and clone size are as listed in that table; D and trimming were resolved from the DNA. This sample has more than 550,000 clones, with roughly 88% found just once. Study-level results: The four-donor shared clonotypes exceeded non-shared clonotypes in generation probability, with non-shared ones scoring lower.

The germline gives CDR1 LNHDA, CDR2 SQIVND (reference sequence). The CDR3 sequence is 12 residues long. V gave up 7 bases and J gave up 6 bases, with 12 bases separating them. The chain is built from TRBV19 and TRBJ1-1; the D gene is possibly TRBD1 (5 bases). This receptor was identified in a man in his late teens or twenties in good health. Some clones in this sample may be carry-over from other donors' samples. The material sequenced was memory CD8+ T cells from PBMCs. Subset defined: CD45RO+ cells pooled with CCR7-negative TemRA cells. Here the CDR3 reads CASMGGWPEAFF. The CDR3 region has the DNA TGTGCCAGTATGGGGGGGTGGCCTGAAGCTTTCTTT.